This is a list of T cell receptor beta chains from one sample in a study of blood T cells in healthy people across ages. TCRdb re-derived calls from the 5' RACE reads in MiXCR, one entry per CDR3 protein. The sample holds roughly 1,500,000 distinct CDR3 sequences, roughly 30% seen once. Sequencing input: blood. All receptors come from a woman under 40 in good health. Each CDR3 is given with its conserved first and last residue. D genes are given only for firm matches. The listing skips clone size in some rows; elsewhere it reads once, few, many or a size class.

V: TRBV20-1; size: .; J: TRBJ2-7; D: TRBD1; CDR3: CSADRGAGYEQYF; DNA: TGCAGTGCCGACAGGGGGGCCGGCTACGAGCAGTACTTC
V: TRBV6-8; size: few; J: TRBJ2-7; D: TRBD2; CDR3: CATRGEAPEQYF; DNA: TGTGCCACCCGGGGGGAGGCGCCCGAGCAGTACTTC
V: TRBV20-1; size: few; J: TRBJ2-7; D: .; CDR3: CSSVGQGGVEQYF; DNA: TGCAGCTCAGTCGGACAGGGAGGGGTCGAGCAGTACTTC
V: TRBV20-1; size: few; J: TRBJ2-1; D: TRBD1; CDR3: CSAGQGGNEQFF; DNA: TGCAGTGCAGGACAGGGGGGAAATGAGCAGTTCTTC
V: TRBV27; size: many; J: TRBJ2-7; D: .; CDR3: CASSLGGRYGEQYF; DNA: TGTGCCAGCAGTTTGGGGGGACGGTACGGGGAGCAGTACTTC
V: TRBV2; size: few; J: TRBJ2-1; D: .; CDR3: CASRRDGAYNEQFF; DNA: TGTGCCAGCCGCAGGGACGGGGCCTACAATGAGCAGTTCTTC
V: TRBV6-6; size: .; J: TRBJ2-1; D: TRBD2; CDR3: CASSSRLAVPQGDEQFF; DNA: TGTGCCAGCAGTTCCCGACTAGCGGTGCCTCAGGGCGATGAGCAGTTCTTC
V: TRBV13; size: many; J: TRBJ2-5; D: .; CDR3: CASSLYGGQETQYF; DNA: TGTGCCAGCAGCTTATATGGGGGCCAGGAGACCCAGTACTTC
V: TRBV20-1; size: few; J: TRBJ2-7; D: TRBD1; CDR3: CSADRGTDYEQYF; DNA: TGCAGTGCCGATAGGGGGACAGATTACGAGCAGTACTTC
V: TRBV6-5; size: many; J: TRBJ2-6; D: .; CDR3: CASSPGTSGANVLTF; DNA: TGTGCCAGCAGCCCCGGGACCTCTGGGGCCAACGTCCTGACTTTC
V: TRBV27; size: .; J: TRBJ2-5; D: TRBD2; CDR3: CASSPSTSGQETQYF; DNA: TGTGCCAGCAGTCCGTCGACTAGCGGCCAAGAGACCCAGTACTTC
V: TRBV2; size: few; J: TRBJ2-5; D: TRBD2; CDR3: CASGGLAGGPQETQYF; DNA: TGTGCCAGCGGTGGACTAGCGGGAGGCCCGCAAGAGACCCAGTACTTC
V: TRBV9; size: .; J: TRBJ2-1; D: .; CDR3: CASSARRVAEPKSEQFF; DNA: TGTGCCAGCAGCGCCCGAAGAGTCGCGGAGCCTAAATCGGAGCAGTTCTTC
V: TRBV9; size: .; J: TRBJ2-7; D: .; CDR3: CASSDEGHSGPYEQYF; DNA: TGTGCCAGCAGCGACGAAGGGCACTCTGGACCCTACGAGCAGTACTTC
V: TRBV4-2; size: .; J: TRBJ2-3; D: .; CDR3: CASSQEWLEVTDTQYF; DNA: TGTGCCAGCAGCCAAGAATGGCTAGAGGTCACAGATACGCAGTATTTT
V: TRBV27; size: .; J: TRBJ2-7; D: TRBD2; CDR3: CASSMTSGRAYEQYF; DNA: TGTGCCAGCAGTATGACTAGCGGGAGGGCCTACGAGCAGTACTTC
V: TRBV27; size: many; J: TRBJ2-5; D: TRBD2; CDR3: CASSTEREAKETQYF; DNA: TGTGCCAGCAGCACCGAGCGGGAGGCAAAAGAGACCCAGTACTTC
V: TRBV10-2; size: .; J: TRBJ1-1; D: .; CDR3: CASSPPLAQGQDTEAFF; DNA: TGCGCCAGCAGTCCCCCCCTGGCCCAGGGCCAGGACACTGAAGCTTTCTTT
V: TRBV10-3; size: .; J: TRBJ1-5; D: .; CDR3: CAISELDGNQPQHF; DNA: TGTGCCATCAGTGAGTTAGACGGCAATCAGCCCCAGCATTTT
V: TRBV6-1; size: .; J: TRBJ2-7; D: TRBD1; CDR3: CASSDNGQGRPYEQYF; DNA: TGTGCCAGCAGTGATAACGGACAGGGGAGACCTTACGAGCAGTACTTC
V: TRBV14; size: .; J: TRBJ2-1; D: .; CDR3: CASSAGNYNEQFF; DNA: TGTGCCAGCAGCGCCGGCAACTACAATGAGCAGTTCTTC
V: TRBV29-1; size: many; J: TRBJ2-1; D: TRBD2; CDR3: CSVVAGDSYNEQFF; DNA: TGCAGCGTGGTAGCGGGGGACTCCTACAATGAGCAGTTCTTC
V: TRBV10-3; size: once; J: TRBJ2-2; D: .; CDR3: CAITRGIIVSGERFF; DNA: TGTGCCATCACGAGGGGGATAATCGTGAGCGGGGAGCGGTTTTTT
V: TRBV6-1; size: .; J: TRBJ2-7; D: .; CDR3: CASSGVGTYEQYF; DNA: TGTGCCAGCAGTGGTGTCGGAACCTACGAGCAGTACTTC
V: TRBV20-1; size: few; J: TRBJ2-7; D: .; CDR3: CSARLPGPTYEQYF; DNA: TGCAGTGCTAGATTACCGGGACCGACCTACGAGCAGTACTTC
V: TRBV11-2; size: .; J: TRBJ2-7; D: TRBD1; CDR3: CASTLDRALYEQYF; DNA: TGTGCCAGCACCCTCGACAGGGCCCTCTACGAGCAGTACTTC
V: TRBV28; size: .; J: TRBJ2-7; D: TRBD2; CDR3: CASSLTSDHCEQYF; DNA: TGTGCCAGCAGTTTAACTAGCGACCACTGCGAGCAGTACTTC
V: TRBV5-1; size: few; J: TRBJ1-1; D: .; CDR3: CASSLRLGTEAFF; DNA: TGCGCCAGCAGCTTACGATTAGGCACTGAAGCTTTCTTT
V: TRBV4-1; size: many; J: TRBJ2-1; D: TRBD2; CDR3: CASSQTVRLAGMQFF; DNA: TGCGCCAGCAGCCAAACTGTACGACTAGCGGGGATGCAGTTCTTC
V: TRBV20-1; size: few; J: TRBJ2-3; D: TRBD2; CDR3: CSANPSGRADTQYF; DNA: TGCAGTGCTAATCCTAGCGGGAGGGCAGATACGCAGTATTTT
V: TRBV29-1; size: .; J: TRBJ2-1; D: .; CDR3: CSVGNNGQFF; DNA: TGCAGCGTTGGGAACAATGGGCAGTTCTTC
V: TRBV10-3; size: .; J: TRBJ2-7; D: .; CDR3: CAISDGGLYEQYF; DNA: TGTGCCATCAGTGACGGGGGGCTCTACGAGCAGTACTTC
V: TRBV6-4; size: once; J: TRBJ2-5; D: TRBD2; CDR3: CASSRTSGWNEQYF; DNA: TGTGCCAGCAGTAGGACTAGCGGCTGGAATGAGCAGTACTTC
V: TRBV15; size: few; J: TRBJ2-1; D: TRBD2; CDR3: CATSYRLAGPLHEQFF; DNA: TGTGCCACCAGCTACCGACTAGCGGGACCGTTACATGAGCAGTTCTTC
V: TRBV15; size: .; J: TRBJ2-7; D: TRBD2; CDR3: CATSSSGASGVHTYEQYF; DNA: TGTGCCACCAGCAGTTCGGGCGCTAGCGGGGTCCATACCTACGAGCAGTACTTC
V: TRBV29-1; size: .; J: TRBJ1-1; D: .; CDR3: CSGVYTEAFF; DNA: TGCAGTGGTGTCTACACTGAAGCTTTCTTT
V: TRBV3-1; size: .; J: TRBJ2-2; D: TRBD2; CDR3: CASSQVASGRSRGELFF; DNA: TGTGCCAGCAGCCAAGTGGCTAGCGGGAGGAGTCGCGGGGAGCTGTTTTTT
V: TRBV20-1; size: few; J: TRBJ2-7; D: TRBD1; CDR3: CSAIGQGAISEQYF; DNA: TGCAGTGCTATCGGACAGGGGGCAATTAGCGAGCAGTACTTC
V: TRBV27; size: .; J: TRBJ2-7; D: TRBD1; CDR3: CASTLTGGTYEQYF; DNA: TGTGCCAGCACCTTGACAGGGGGCACCTACGAGCAGTACTTC
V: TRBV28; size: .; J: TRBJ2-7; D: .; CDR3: CASSPTQTGPYEQYF; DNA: TGTGCCAGCAGCCCGACGCAAACAGGGCCCTACGAGCAGTACTTC
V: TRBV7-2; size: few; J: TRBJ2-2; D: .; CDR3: CASSLVENTGELFF; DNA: TGTGCCAGCAGCTTAGTGGAGAACACCGGGGAGCTGTTTTTT
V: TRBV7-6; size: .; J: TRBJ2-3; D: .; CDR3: CASRSVGGYTGDTDTQYF; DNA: TGTGCCAGCAGGTCCGTGGGGGGATATACAGGGGACACAGATACGCAGTATTTT
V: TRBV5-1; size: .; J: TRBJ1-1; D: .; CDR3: CASSLQVRDPEAFF; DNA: TGCGCCAGCAGCTTGCAGGTTAGGGACCCTGAAGCTTTCTTT
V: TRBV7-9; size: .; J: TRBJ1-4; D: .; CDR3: CASSLQGTGSRIGKLFF; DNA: TGTGCCAGCAGCTTACAGGGGACGGGGAGTCGCATCGGAAAACTGTTTTTT
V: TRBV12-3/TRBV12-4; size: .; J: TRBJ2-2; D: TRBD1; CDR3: CASSLAGQGILNTGELFF; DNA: TGTGCCAGCAGTTTAGCCGGACAGGGTATTTTGAACACCGGGGAGCTGTTTTTT